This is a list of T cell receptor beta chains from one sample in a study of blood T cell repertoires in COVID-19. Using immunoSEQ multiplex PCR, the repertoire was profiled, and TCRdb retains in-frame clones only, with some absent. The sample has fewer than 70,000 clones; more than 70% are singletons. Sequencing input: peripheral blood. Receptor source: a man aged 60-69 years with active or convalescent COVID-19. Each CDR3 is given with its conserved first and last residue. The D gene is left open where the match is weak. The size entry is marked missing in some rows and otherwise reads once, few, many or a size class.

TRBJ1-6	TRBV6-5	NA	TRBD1	TGTGCCAGCAGTTCCCCAGGGGGCGCACCAAAACCCCTCCACTTT	CASSSPGGAPKPLHF
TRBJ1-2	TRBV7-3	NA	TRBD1	TGTGCCAGCAGCTTAAATCATGTTAGAGGGGGCAATGGCTACACCTTC	CASSLNHVRGGNGYTF
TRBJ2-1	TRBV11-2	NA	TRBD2	TGTGCCAGCAGCTTATTACTAGCGGGGGGCATTTACAATGAGCAGTTCTTC	CASSLLLAGGIYNEQFF
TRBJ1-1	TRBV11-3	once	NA	TGTGCCAGCAGCTTCGGGAACACTGAAGCTTTCTTT	CASSFGNTEAFF
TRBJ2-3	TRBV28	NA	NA	TGTGCCAGCACTGACGGGTCAAGGGATACGCAGTATTTT	CASTDGSRDTQYF
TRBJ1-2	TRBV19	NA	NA	TGTGCCAGTAGGACCGACGGGTACAACTATGGCTACACCTTC	CASRTDGYNYGYTF
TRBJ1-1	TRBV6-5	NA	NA	TGTGCCAGCAGTCCCTGGGGGGATTCAGGAGCTTTCTTT	CASSPWGDSGAFF
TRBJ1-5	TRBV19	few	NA	TGTGCCAGTAGTATATCCGTCTATAGCAATCAGCCCCAGCATTTT	CASSISVYSNQPQHF
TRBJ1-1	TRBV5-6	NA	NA	TGTGCCAGCAGCTTCAGATACACTGAAGCTTTCTTT	CASSFRYTEAFF
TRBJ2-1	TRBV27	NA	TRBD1	TGTGCCAGCAGTTTTAGAGACAGGGGGCGGAATGAGCAGTTCTTC	CASSFRDRGRNEQFF
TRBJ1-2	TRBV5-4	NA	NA	TGTGCCAGCACCGGCCGGGGGGGGGCGAATGGCTACACCTTC	CASTGRGGANGYTF
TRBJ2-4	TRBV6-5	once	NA	TGTGCCAGCAGTTCCCCGGGTGAAAACATTCAGTACTTC	CASSSPGENIQYF
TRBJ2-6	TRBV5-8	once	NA	TGTGCCAGCAGCCAGGTTAACCGCTACTCTGGGGCCAACGTCCTGACTTTC	CASSQVNRYSGANVLTF
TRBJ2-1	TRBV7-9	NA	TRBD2	TGTGCCAGCAGCCTCACTAGCGGGGGTAATGAGCAGTTCTTC	CASSLTSGGNEQFF
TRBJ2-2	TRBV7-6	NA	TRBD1	TGTGCCAGCAGCCCTGGGACAGGGGTTAATCCCGGGGAGCTGTTTTTT	CASSPGTGVNPGELFF
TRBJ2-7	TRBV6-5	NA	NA	TGTGCCAGCAGAGTGTCGCATCTATTCACCTACGAGCAGTACTTC	CASRVSHLFTYEQYF
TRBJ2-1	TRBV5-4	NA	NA	TGTGCCAGCAGCTTGCCACAACTAGGATCCAATGAGCAGTTCTTC	CASSLPQLGSNEQFF
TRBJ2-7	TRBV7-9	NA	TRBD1	TGTGCCAGCAGCTTAGTTGGGGACAGGGCCGGCGAGCAGTACTTC	CASSLVGDRAGEQYF
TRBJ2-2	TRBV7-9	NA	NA	TGTGCCAGCAGCCCACCCGGCGCGGAGGATACAACCGGGGAGCTGTTTTTT	CASSPPGAEDTTGELFF
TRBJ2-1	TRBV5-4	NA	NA	TGTGCCAGCAGCTTATCGAGGGAATCAAGGAATGAGCAGTTCTTC	CASSLSRESRNEQFF
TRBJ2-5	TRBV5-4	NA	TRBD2	TGTGCCAGCAGCCGTAGCGGGGGGCCGCAAGAGACCCAGTACTTC	CASSRSGGPQETQYF
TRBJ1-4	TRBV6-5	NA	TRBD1	TGTGCCAGCAGCCTCATGACAGGGGTCATGGGGGAACTGTTTTTT	CASSLMTGVMGELFF
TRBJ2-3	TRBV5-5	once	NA	TGTGCCAGCCTTCGGGGGGCCCCGACAGATACGCAGTATTTT	CASLRGAPTDTQYF
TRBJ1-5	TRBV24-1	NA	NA	TGTGCCACCAGTCTTGCAGATAGCAATCAGCCCCAGCATTTT	CATSLADSNQPQHF
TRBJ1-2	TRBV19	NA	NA	TGTGCCAGTAGTGAAGGGGGGGCCTATGGCTACACCTTC	CASSEGGAYGYTF
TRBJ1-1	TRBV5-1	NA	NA	TGCGCCAGCAGCTCCGACGGCGGGGGGAACACTGAAGCTTTCTTT	CASSSDGGGNTEAFF
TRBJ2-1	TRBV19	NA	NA	TGTGCCAGTAGTGCCCCAACCCGGGACACCTCCTACAATGAGCAGTTCTTC	CASSAPTRDTSYNEQFF
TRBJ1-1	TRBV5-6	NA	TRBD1	TGTGCCAGCAGCGCCGCTCATTCGACAGGGCGGCGCACTGAAGCTTTCTTT	CASSAAHSTGRRTEAFF
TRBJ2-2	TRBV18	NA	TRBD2	TGTGCCAGCTCACCACAGGTTTTGACTAGCGGGGGTATGAACACCGGGGAGCTGTTTTTT	CASSPQVLTSGGMNTGELFF
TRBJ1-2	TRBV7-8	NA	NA	TGTGCCAGCAGCTTGGGGGGACCTGGCTATGGCTACACCTTC	CASSLGGPGYGYTF
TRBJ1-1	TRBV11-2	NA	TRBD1	TGTGCCAGCAGCATGGGACAGAGTAAAGCTTTCTTT	CASSMGQSKAFF
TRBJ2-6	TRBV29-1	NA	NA	TGCAGCGTTAATACACTAGCTGGGGGATCTGGGGCCAACGTCCTGACTTTC	CSVNTLAGGSGANVLTF
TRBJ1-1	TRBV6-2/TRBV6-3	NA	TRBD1	TGTGCCAGCAGTTACCAGGGGGAAAACACTGAAGCTTTCTTT	CASSYQGENTEAFF
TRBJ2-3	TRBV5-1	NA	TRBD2	TGCGCCAGCAGCTTACTAGCGGGGGCGGCCGATACGCAGTATTTT	CASSLLAGAADTQYF
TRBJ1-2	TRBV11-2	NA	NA	TGTGCCAGCAGCTCCATCCGGCACAGTTCGAGCTACACCTTC	CASSSIRHSSSYTF
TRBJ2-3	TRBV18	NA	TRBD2	TGTGCCAGCTCACCACGGGGAGGGAGAACAGATACGCAGTATTTT	CASSPRGGRTDTQYF
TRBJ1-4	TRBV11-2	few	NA	TGTGCCAGCAGGAGAAATTTGGGGGGAGTTAGTGAAAAACTGTTTTTT	CASRRNLGGVSEKLFF
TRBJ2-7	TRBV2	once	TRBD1	TGTGCCAGCCTTAAAGCGGCAGGGGGCGGCGAGCAGTACTTC	CASLKAAGGGEQYF
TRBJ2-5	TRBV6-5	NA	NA	TGTGCCAGCAGTTCTCGGGAGACCCAGTACTTC	CASSSRETQYF
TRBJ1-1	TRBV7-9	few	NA	TGTGCCAGCAGCGACAAGGAGGAGAAAGCTTTCTTT	CASSDKEEKAFF
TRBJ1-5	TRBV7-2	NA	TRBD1	TGTGCCAGCAGCCAGGGAGGACAGGGAAGACGCAGCAATCAGCCCCAGCATTTT	CASSQGGQGRRSNQPQHF
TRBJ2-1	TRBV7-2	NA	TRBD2	TGTGCCAGCAGCCCCCCGGGACTAGTCCGCAATGAGCAGTTCTTC	CASSPPGLVRNEQFF
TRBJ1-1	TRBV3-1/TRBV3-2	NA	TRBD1	TGTGCCAGCAGCCGTTGGACAGGGCTTTCTACTGAAGCTTTCTTT	CASSRWTGLSTEAFF
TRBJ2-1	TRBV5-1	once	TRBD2	TGCGCCAGCAGCTCCGGACTAGCGGCCTACAATGAGCAGTTCTTC	CASSSGLAAYNEQFF
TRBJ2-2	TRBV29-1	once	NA	TGCAGCGTTGCTAGCAGCATGAACACCGGGGAGCTGTTTTTT	CSVASSMNTGELFF
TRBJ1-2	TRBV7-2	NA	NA	TGTGCCAGCAGCTTGGACACCTTAGACAACTATGGCTACACCTTC	CASSLDTLDNYGYTF
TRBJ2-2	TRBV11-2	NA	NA	TGTGCCAGCAGCCCGCGGACAGTCACCGGGGAGCTGTTTTTT	CASSPRTVTGELFF
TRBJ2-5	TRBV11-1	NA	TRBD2	TGTGCCAGCAGCGCGCGACTAGCGGCCCAAGAGACCCAGTACTTC	CASSARLAAQETQYF
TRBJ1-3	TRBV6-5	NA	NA	TGTGCCAGTAGGGAGAGAGGGAGAGGAAACACCATATATTTT	CASRERGRGNTIYF
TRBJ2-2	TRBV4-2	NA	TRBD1	TGTGCCAGCAGCCAAGGGAGGGGGACAGGGGACACCGGGGAGCTGTTTTTT	CASSQGRGTGDTGELFF
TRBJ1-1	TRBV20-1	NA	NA	TGCAGTGCTACAGGGTTCTCTGAAGCTTTCTTT	CSATGFSEAFF
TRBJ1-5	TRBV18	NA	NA	TGTGCCAGCTCATCAAGGACAAACAGAGATAATCAGCCCCAGCATTTT	CASSSRTNRDNQPQHF
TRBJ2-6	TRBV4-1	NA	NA	TGCGCCAGCAGCCAAGTAGAGGCAACTTCTGGGGCCAACGTCCTGACTTTC	CASSQVEATSGANVLTF
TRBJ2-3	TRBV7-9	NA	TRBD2	TGTGCCAGCAGCTTAAGGTCGGCGGGAGGGAGCACAGATACGCAGTATTTT	CASSLRSAGGSTDTQYF
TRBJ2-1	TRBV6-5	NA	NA	TGTGCCAGCAGTTACGATCGAGCAGAGCAGTTCTTC	CASSYDRAEQFF
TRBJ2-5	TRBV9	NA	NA	TGTGCCAGCACCCCGACCGGGGGATACGAAGAGACCCAGTACTTC	CASTPTGGYEETQYF
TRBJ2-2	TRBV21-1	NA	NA	TGTGCCAGCCCCTCAGGGGGCGACACCGGGGAGCTGTTTTTT	CASPSGGDTGELFF
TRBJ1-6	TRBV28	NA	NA	TGTGCCAGCAGTTTATGGTCGGGTTCACCCCTCCACTTT	CASSLWSGSPLHF
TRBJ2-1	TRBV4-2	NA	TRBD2	TGTGCCAGCAGCCAAGGAATCTCGGGAGGCACCACCTACAATGAGCAGTTCTTC	CASSQGISGGTTYNEQFF
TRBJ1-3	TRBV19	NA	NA	TGTGCCAGTAAGCGACAGCCTAGCTCTGGAAACACCATATATTTT	CASKRQPSSGNTIYF